This entry describes one TCR beta chain. V lost 3 bases and J lost 1, with 13 bases in between. Germline V gene sequence: CDR1 ENHRY, CDR2 SYGVKD. This CDR3 spans 15 amino acids. The entry originates in a study of blood T cell repertoires in COVID-19. Study-wide context: The United States, Italy and Spain provided the acute and convalescent COVID-19 samples.

Produced via immunoSEQ multiplex PCR; TCRdb's table is partial and in-frame only. The data show around 400,000 clones, 90% to 95% seen once. A case of COVID-19 had been met by exposed participants within 2 weeks before study entry. The TCR comes from a woman in her 40s who had been exposed to COVID-19. Source material: PBMCs or T cells enriched from blood (not recorded which). J is TRBJ2-7 and V is TRBV10-3; no reliable D call. The CDR3 DNA sequence: TGTGCCATCAGTGATCCGACAATCCCTTCCTACGAGCAGTACTTC. Amino acid sequence: CAISDPTIPSYEQYF.